Below, 2 T cell receptor beta chains from the same sample are listed, as sequenced in a study of blood T cell repertoires in COVID-19. The protocol was immunoSEQ multiplex PCR, while the TCRdb copy is restricted to in-frame clones and leaves out a portion. The profile shows 80,000 to 130,000 clones, approximately 91% of them singletons. The source material was peripheral blood. These receptors originate from a man in his 60s with acute or convalescent COVID-19.

This chain joins TRBV7-2 and TRBJ2-5; 13 nucleotides align to TRBD2. This CDR3 comprises 16 residues. Looked up from germline, CDR1 is SGHTA and CDR2 is FQGNSA. V dropped 5 bases and J dropped 2; count of bases not matched to a gene: 5. The CDR3 coding sequence is TGTGCCAGCAGCCGGACTAGCGGGGGCCCTCAAGAGACCCAGTACTTC. The encoded protein is CASSRTSGGPQETQYF. Full variable domain (rest looked up from reference TRBV7-2 and TRBJ2-5): GAGVSQSPSNKVTEKGKDVELRCDPISGHTALYWYRQSLGQGLEFLIYFQGNSAPDKSGLPSDRFSAERTGGSVSTLTIQRTQQEDSAVYLCASSRTSGGPQETQYFGPGTRLLVL.

V gene TRBV12-5 combines with J gene TRBJ2-5; the D is unclear. Trimming pared 2 bases from V and 5 bases from J, leaving 12 bases between. This CDR3 has 14 residues. Germline-derived CDR1 and CDR2 are LGHNT and FRNRAP. The DNA for the CDR3 is TGTGCTAGTGGTTTGCCGGGTCCCGTCGAGACCCAGTACTTC. Translation: CASGLPGPVETQYF.